This T cell receptor beta chain stems from a study of pediatric ulcerative colitis. Study-wide results and limits: Ulcerative colitis patients shared more blood-rectal clones than controls.

Rectal tissue came from one to two pinch biopsies taken at colonoscopy. Clones were read by immunoSEQ multiplex PCR, and TCRdb kept only the in-frame ones, dropping some. The profile shows 40,000 to 55,000 clones, around 78% of them singletons. The CDR3 totals 15 residues. V dropped 0 bases and J dropped 7; count of bases not matched to a gene: 6. Germline CDR1 is SGHRS and CDR2 is YFSETQ. Note on this clone: Its antigen is still unknown.

The chain recombines TRBV5-1 with TRBJ2-1; TRBD1 agrees at 8 bases. Material: gut tissue. This clonotype was sampled from a girl between 10 and 17 years old with moderate ulcerative colitis. In nucleotides, the CDR3 is TGCGCCAGCAGCTTGGGACAGGGGAGAGGGAATGAGCAGTTCTTC. Its translation is CASSLGQGRGNEQFF. The full variable domain, completed using reference TRBV5-1 and TRBJ2-1, is KAGVTQTPRYLIKTRGQQVTLSCSPISGHRSVSWYQQTPGQGLQFLFEYFSETQRNKGNFPGRFSGRQFSNSRSEMNVSTLELGDSALYLCASSLGQGRGNEQFFGPGTRLTVL.